Given below is one T cell receptor beta chain in context. The protocol was immunoSEQ multiplex PCR, while the TCRdb copy is restricted to in-frame clones and leaves out a portion. In the table there are about 130,000 clones, about 91% of which are singletons. This CDR3 spans 11 amino acids. The V and J ends lost 6 bases and 5 bases respectively, with 7 bases between them. Germline V CDR1 and CDR2: MNHNY, SVGAGI (reference sequence). The entry originates in a study of control samples from healthy donors and cancer patients. This clonotype was obtained from a man younger than 35 in good health. V usage is TRBV6-6 and J usage is TRBJ1-2; D not resolved. Sequencing was performed on blood. The CDR3 DNA is TGTGCCAGCAGGGATTTGTATGGCTACACCTTC. Amino acid sequence: CASRDLYGYTF.